This T cell receptor (beta chain) was identified in a study of blood T cell repertoires in COVID-19. The wider study: Material from acute and convalescent COVID-19 was sourced from the United States, Italy and Spain. T cells, B-cell-depleted T cells, or PBMCs supplied cDNA or gDNA.

The assay was immunoSEQ multiplex PCR, and TCRdb's table has in-frame clones only and misses some. The top ten clones hold approximately 3.6% of a sample with roughly 350,000 clones, 85% of them seen once. Germline V gene sequence: CDR1 KGHDR, CDR2 SFDVKD. The CDR3 is 16 amino acids. The ends were cut back, 4 bases at V and 3 bases at J, with 15 bases in the middle. The clonotype was recovered from a woman under 30 with acute or convalescent COVID-19. Sequenced: peripheral blood. The chain employs TRBV24-1 and TRBJ2-1; tentatively, D is TRBD1 (5 bases). The CDR3 spells CATSDVKGLDYNEQFF. DNA of the CDR3: TGTGCCACCAGTGACGTGAAGGGGTTGGACTACAATGAGCAGTTCTTC.